These 26 T cell receptor beta chains came from one sample sequenced in a study of vaccination effects on CD4 cells after COVID-19. No antigen has been identified for these receptors. Expansion with viral peptide pools was applied to antigen-specific CD4+ T cells by the ViraFEST assay prior to sequencing. The culture ran for around 10 days before CD4+ T cells were isolated. By PCR, the person was confirmed to have had SARS-CoV-2 infection between March and December 2020. Method: immunoSEQ multiplex PCR; TCRdb's copy keeps in-frame clones and lacks some. The sample has tens of thousands of clones, over 65% seen once. This specimen consisted of CD4+ T cells from PBMCs cultured with HIV peptides, obtained before COVID-19 vaccination. Subset denoted: HIV-1 Nef peptide pool negative control/reference culture. The origin of the receptors is a human donor who had a prior SARS-CoV-2 infection.

The rearrangement uses TRBV2 and TRBJ1-2; a weak D match, TRBD1 (5 bases). V lost 6 bases and J lost 4, with 12 bases in between. This CDR3 has 13 residues. Germline CDR1 reads SNHLY; CDR2 reads FYNNEI. The CDR3 sequence: CASSSPGGYGYTF. In nucleotides, the CDR3 is TGTGCCAGCAGCAGTCCGGGGGGCTATGGCTACACCTTC.

Written as DNA, the CDR3 is TGTGCCAGCAGCCCTCCCCACCTTGGCTACACCTTC. This sequence encodes CASSPPHLGYTF. V usage is TRBV28 and J usage is TRBJ1-2, with D unclear. CDR1 and CDR2 (germline): MDHEN, SYDVKM. Trimming shortened V by 6 bases and J by 7 bases, and 12 bases separated the two germline ends. The CDR3 contains 12 residues.

The chain has TRBV15 and TRBJ1-1, with D perhaps matching TRBD1 (5 bases). Germline CDR1 is LNHNV and CDR2 is YYDKDF (reference sequence). Trimming cost V 0 bases and J 7 bases, with 9 bases left between them. CDR3 length: 13 amino acids. The CDR3 nucleotides read TGTGCCACCAGCAGAGATCGTCAGGGTGAAGCTTTCTTT. Protein sequence: CATSRDRQGEAFF.

This clone was found a few times. The genes are TRBV5-1 and TRBJ1-4, with D uncertain. CDR3 length equals 14 residues. Germline lookup yields CDR1 SGHRS and CDR2 YFSETQ. Deletions cut 4 bases from V and 0 bases from J, with 7 bases between. The CDR3 DNA follows: TGCGCCAGCAGCCTCACCGCAACTAATGAAAAACTGTTTTTT. Amino acids: CASSLTATNEKLFF.

This rearrangement joins TRBV29-1 to TRBJ2-5, with D perhaps matching TRBD1 or TRBD2 (5 bases each). Germline V CDR1 and CDR2: SQVTM, ANQGSEA. This CDR3 has 12 residues. V was shortened by 7 bases and J by 5 bases, with 14 bases between the two germline ends. Written as DNA, the CDR3 is TGCAGCGCCCGACCCGGGGCCGAGACCCAGTACTTC. Translated, it gives CSARPGAETQYF. The full variable domain, with the rest looked up from reference TRBV29-1 and TRBJ2-5, is SAVISQKPSRDICQRGTSLTIQCQVDSQVTMMFWYRQQPGQSLTLIATANQGSEATYESGFVIDKFPISRPNLTFSTLTVSNMSPEDSSIYLCSARPGAETQYFGPGTRLLVL.

The chain joins TRBV11-1 to TRBJ2-7; TRBD1 matches at 8 bases. Germline-derived CDR1 and CDR2 are SGHAT and FQDESV (reference sequence). The CDR3 extends over 15 amino acids. Trimming removed 7 bases from V and 3 bases from J; junction bases left unmatched: 11. For the CDR3, the DNA is TGTGCCAGCAACCCCCGAGGACAGGGCAACTACGAGCAGTACTTC. Translating it yields CASNPRGQGNYEQYF.

The chain uses TRBV6-1 and TRBJ2-7, with TRBD1 identical over 7 bases. The CDR3 spans 13 residues. The V segment lost 2 bases and the J segment 2 bases; nucleotides outside the gene matches: 0. Looked up from germline, CDR1 is MNHNS and CDR2 is SASEGT. CDR3 nucleotide sequence: TGTGCCAGCAGTGAAAGGGGGCCCTACGAGCAGTACTTC. Protein sequence: CASSERGPYEQYF.

The V gene is TRBV7-9, the J gene TRBJ2-3, with D unresolved. Germline V gives CDR1 SEHNR, CDR2 FQNEAQ (reference sequence). This CDR3 has 16 residues. Trimming left V 1 base short and J 6 bases short, with 17 bases between. CDR3 DNA sequence: TGTGCCAGCAGCTTAGTATTGGTAAGGGCGGATGATACGCAGTATTTT. It translates to CASSLVLVRADDTQYF.

This chain uses TRBV5-6 with TRBJ2-5; D could derive from TRBD1 or TRBD2 (5 bases each). V lost 0 bases and J lost 10, with 13 bases in between. CDR1 is SGHDT, CDR2 YYEEEE, per germline. The CDR3 extends over 13 amino acids. The CDR3, as DNA: TGTGCCAGCAGCTTGGTGGGACGAGGCATCCAGTACTTC. Translated: CASSLVGRGIQYF. Full variable domain (outside the CDR3, taken from reference TRBV5-6 and TRBJ2-5): DAGVTQSPTHLIKTRGQQVTLRCSPKSGHDTVSWYQQALGQGPQFIFQYYEEEERQRGNFPDRFSGHQFPNYSSELNVNALLLGDSALYLCASSLVGRGIQYFGPGTRLLVL.

The rearrangement joins TRBV6-1 to TRBJ1-2; D call uncertain. V gave up 1 base and J gave up 4 bases, with 4 bases separating them. CDR3 length: 12 residues. Looked up from germline, CDR1 is MNHNS and CDR2 is SASEGT. CDR3: CASSEGLYGYTF. In DNA form, the CDR3 reads TGTGCCAGCAGTGAAGGCCTCTATGGCTACACCTTC.

This clone was found a few times. The chain joins TRBV21-1 to TRBJ2-7; TRBD1 is the table's D call and was not checked against the DNA. TRBV21-1 is marked as a pseudogene. This CDR3 spans 11 amino acids. The CDR3 DNA reads TGTGCCAGCAGCCAACAGGGTGGGCAGTACTTC. It specifies CASSQQGGQYF.

J is TRBJ2-3 and V is TRBV11-3; D gene unclear. V was shortened by 4 bases and J by 1 base, with 9 bases between the two germline ends. Germline CDR1 is SGHNT and CDR2 is YENEEA. The CDR3 runs 14 residues. This CDR3 is CASSYLSGTDTQYF. The CDR3, as DNA: TGTGCCAGCAGCTACCTTTCGGGCACAGATACGCAGTATTTT.

This chain joins TRBV25-1 and TRBJ2-1; D is possibly TRBD2 (6 bases). Per germline, CDR1 MGHDK and CDR2 SYGVNS. Trimming took 3 bases from V and 4 from J, leaving 13 bases between them. The length of the CDR3 is 15 residues. CDR3 loop: CASSESGRGYNEQFF. In DNA form, the CDR3 reads TGTGCCAGCAGTGAGTCCGGGAGAGGTTACAATGAGCAGTTCTTC.

The chain employs TRBV3-1 (or the pseudogene TRBV3-2) and TRBJ2-3; D gene uncertain. The CDR3 covers 14 residues. The ends were cut back, 0 bases at V and 6 bases at J, with 10 bases in the middle. CDR1 is LGHDT and CDR2 is YNNKEL in the germline V gene (reference sequence). The CDR3 loop is CASSQDPYIDTQYF. The CDR3 bases are TGTGCCAGCAGCCAAGACCCTTACATCGATACGCAGTATTTT.

The CDR3, as DNA: TGTGCCACCGCGGGACAGGGGGCTTTCTATGGCTACACCTTC. Translation: CATAGQGAFYGYTF. The chain combines TRBV10-3 with TRBJ1-2, with 12 bases that match TRBD1. V lost 10 bases, J lost 4 bases, and 7 bases stayed unmatched. This CDR3 comprises 14 residues. Germline loops: CDR1 ENHRY, CDR2 SYGVKD.

The chain carries TRBV5-1 and TRBJ2-5; D perhaps matches TRBD1 (5 bases). CDR1 and CDR2 (germline): SGHRS, YFSETQ. CDR3 length: 14 residues. Trimming shortened V by 0 bases and J by 6 bases, and 12 bases separated the two germline ends. CDR3 DNA: TGCGCCAGCAGCTTGGTGGCAGGGTCTCAGACCCAGTACTTC. Amino acid sequence: CASSLVAGSQTQYF.

The V call is TRBV6-2 or TRBV6-3, the J call TRBJ2-5; 9 bases are a match to TRBD1. V shed 5 bases, J shed 2 bases, and the junction held 12 bases outside the gene matches. Per germline, CDR1 MNHEY and CDR2 SVGEGT. The length of the CDR3 is 17 residues. CDR3 DNA sequence: TGTGCCAGCAGTGTAACTCGACCGGGACAGGGACAAGAGACCCAGTACTTC. Translation gives CASSVTRPGQGQETQYF.

The chain joins TRBV30 to TRBJ2-3; D call uncertain. Germline V lookup: CDR1 GTSNPN, CDR2 SVGIG (reference sequence). Trimming pared 4 bases from V and 0 bases from J, leaving 11 bases between. CDR3 size: 14 residues. CDR3 sequence: CAWNPTGSTDTQYF. DNA for the CDR3: TGTGCCTGGAACCCAACGGGCAGCACAGATACGCAGTATTTT.

The table lists this clone with a few counts. The chain employs TRBV9 and TRBJ2-1, with 9 bases that match TRBD2. CDR3 length: 16 amino acids. Germline CDR1 is SGDLS and CDR2 is YYNGEE. V trimming: 0 bases; J trimming: 3 bases; junction bases outside the gene matches: 4. The CDR3 reads CASSVGLAGHYNEQFF. The CDR3 nucleotides are TGTGCCAGCAGCGTAGGGCTAGCGGGACACTACAATGAGCAGTTCTTC.

The rearrangement uses TRBV7-9 and TRBJ1-1; D is unclear. Germline CDR1 is SEHNR and CDR2 is FQNEAQ (reference sequence). The CDR3 is 11 amino acids. The V end lost 8 bases, the J end lost 4 bases, and 8 bases lay between the germline ends. The CDR3 DNA reads as TGTGCCAGCCGCGCTCCCACTGAAGCTTTCTTT. This gives the protein CASRAPTEAFF.

This rearrangement joins TRBV28 to TRBJ2-7; D is ambiguous. The CDR3 length is 13 residues. Germline V gene sequence: CDR1 MDHEN, CDR2 SYDVKM. V gave up 8 bases and J gave up 1 base, with 12 bases separating them. In DNA form, the CDR3 reads TGTGCCAGCTATTCTGGTGGGTCCTACGAGCAGTACTTC. Translating gives CASYSGGSYEQYF.

The CDR3 reads CASSPFGQGSFGYTF. The CDR3, as DNA: TGTGCCAGCAGTCCATTCGGACAGGGGTCTTTTGGCTACACCTTC. The J gene is TRBJ1-2, the V gene TRBV27; the match to TRBD1 covers 9 bases. Trimming cost V 5 bases and J 7 bases; bases outside gene matches: 11. Germline V lookup: CDR1 MNHEY, CDR2 SMNVEV (reference sequence). This CDR3 is built from 15 residues.

This chain links TRBV7-8 with TRBJ1-2, with TRBD1 as a possible D gene (5 bases). Trimming pared 1 base from V and 7 bases from J, leaving 19 bases between. Germline values: CDR1 SGHVS, CDR2 FQNEAQ. This CDR3 comprises 16 residues. This chain's CDR3 is CASSLVWVRERGGYTF. The DNA of the CDR3 is TGTGCCAGCAGCTTAGTTTGGGTCAGGGAAAGGGGTGGCTACACCTTC.

In its sample, this clone was seen once. V and J are TRBV3-1 (or the pseudogene TRBV3-2) and TRBJ1-5; no firm D call. This CDR3 region has 13 residues. V dropped 0 bases and J dropped 7 bases, with 7 bases sitting between them. The germline V gene encodes CDR1 LGHDT and CDR2 YNNKEL (reference sequence). The CDR3 spells CASSQDWGQPQHF. The CDR3 DNA reads TGTGCCAGCAGCCAAGATTGGGGACAGCCCCAGCATTTT.

The gene calls are TRBV25-1 and TRBJ2-3; 12 nucleotides line up with TRBD1. With 4 bases clipped from V and 4 bases from J, the junction kept 3 bases outside the gene matches. The CDR3 covers 15 residues. Germline values: CDR1 MGHDK, CDR2 SYGVNS. CDR3 protein: CASSGWDRGPDTQYF. CDR3 sequence (DNA): TGTGCCAGCAGTGGTTGGGACAGGGGGCCAGATACGCAGTATTTT.

CDR3 in DNA: TGTGCCAGCAGCTTGGTGGAAGATACGCAGTATTTT. This gives the protein CASSLVEDTQYF. This chain connects TRBV5-6 to TRBJ2-3, with no clear D. Trimming removed 0 bases from V and 5 bases from J, with 4 bases in between. The CDR3 runs to 12 residues. Looked up from germline, CDR1 is SGHDT and CDR2 is YYEEEE.